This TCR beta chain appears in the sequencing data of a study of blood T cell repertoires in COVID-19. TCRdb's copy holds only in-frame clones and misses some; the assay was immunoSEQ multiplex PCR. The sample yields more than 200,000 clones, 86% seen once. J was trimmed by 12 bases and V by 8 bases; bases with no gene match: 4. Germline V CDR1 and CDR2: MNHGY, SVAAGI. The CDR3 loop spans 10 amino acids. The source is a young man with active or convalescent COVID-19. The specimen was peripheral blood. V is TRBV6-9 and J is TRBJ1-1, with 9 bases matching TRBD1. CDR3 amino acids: CASGTGTPFF. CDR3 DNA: TGTGCCAGCGGGACAGGGACTCCTTTCTTT.